Sequencing of this T cell receptor beta chain was carried out in a study of cytomegalovirus exposure and HLA in healthy donors. Germline-derived CDR1 and CDR2 are SGHTA and FQGNSA. Trimming removed 2 bases at V and 6 bases at J, with 8 bases between. The CDR3 has 13 amino acids. General study findings and limits: A later look showed TCR association rates differing by HLA locus, highest for DRB1 and lowest for HLA-C.

With respect to this clone: Its antigen is not identified.

Primers for the PCR totalled 60 Vbeta and 13 Jbeta. TCRdb keeps only in-frame clones here, not all; method: immunoSEQ multiplex PCR. The table shows about 160,000 clones, with about 85% occurring only once. This chain joins TRBV7-2 and TRBJ1-5, with D hard to call. This clonotype originated in a man between 18 and 35 years old in good health and CMV-seronegative. Sequenced input: PBMCs. CDR3 loop: CASSLSEVQPQHF. In DNA form, the CDR3 reads TGTGCCAGCAGCTTAAGTGAGGTTCAGCCCCAGCATTTT.